This T cell receptor (beta chain) emerged from a study of CXCR3-negative and CXCR3-positive naive CD8 T cells. Naive CD8+ T cells displayed a CD45RO-CCR7+CD27+CD95- phenotype. Each TRB cDNA library was prepared by 5' RACE (with UMI labels). TCRdb derives one entry per CDR3 protein from the 5' RACE reads, leaving out DNA. This table holds several thousand distinct CDR3 sequences. The CDR3 length is 14 residues. CDR1 is SQVTM, CDR2 ANQGSEA, per germline. The sequencing input was naive CXCR3- CD8+ T cells from blood. The subset denotes: CD45RO-CCR7+CD27+CD95- naive CD8+ T cells lacking CXCR3 (TNR3-). This clonotype was sampled from a human donor in good health. Some clones in this sample may be carry-over from other donors' samples. This chain joins TRBV29-1 and TRBJ2-7. CDR3 sequence: CSVYRSEFPYEQYF.